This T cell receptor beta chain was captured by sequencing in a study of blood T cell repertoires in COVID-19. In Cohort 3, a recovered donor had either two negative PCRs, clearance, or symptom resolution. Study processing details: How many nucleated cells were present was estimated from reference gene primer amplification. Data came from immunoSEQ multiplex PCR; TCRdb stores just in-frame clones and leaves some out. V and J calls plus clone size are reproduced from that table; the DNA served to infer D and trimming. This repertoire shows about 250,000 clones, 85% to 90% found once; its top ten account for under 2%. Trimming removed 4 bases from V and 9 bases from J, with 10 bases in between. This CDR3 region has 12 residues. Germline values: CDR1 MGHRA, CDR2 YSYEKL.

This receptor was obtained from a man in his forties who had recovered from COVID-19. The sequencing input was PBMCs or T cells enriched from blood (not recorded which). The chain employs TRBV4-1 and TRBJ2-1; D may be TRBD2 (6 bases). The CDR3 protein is CASSPQGGEQFF. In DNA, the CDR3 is TGCGCCAGCAGCCCCCAGGGAGGTGAGCAGTTCTTC.